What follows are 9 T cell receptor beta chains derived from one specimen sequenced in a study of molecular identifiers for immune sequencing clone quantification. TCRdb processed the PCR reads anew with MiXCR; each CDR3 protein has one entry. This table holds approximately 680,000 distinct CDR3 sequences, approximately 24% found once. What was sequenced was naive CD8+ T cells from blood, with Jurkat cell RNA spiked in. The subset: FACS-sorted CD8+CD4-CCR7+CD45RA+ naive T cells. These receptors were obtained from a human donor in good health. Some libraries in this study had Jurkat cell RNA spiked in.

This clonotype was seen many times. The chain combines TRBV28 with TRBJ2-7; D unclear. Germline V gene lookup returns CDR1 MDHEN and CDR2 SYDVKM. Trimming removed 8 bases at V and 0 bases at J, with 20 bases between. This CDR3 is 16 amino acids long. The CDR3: CASSLYRRLNSYEQYF. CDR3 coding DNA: TGTGCCAGCTCCCTTTATCGTAGGCTAAACTCCTACGAGCAGTACTTC. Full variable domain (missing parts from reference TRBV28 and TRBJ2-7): DVKVTQSSRYLVKRTGEKVFLECVQDMDHENMFWYRQDPGLGLRLIYFSYDVKMKEKGDIPEGYSVSREKKERFSLILESASTNQTSMYLCASSLYRRLNSYEQYFGPGTRLTVT.

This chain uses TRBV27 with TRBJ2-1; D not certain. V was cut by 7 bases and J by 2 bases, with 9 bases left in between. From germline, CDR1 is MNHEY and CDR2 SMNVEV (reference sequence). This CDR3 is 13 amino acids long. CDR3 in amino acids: CASIDLTYNEQFF. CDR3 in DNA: TGTGCCAGCATTGATTTAACCTACAATGAGCAGTTCTTC.

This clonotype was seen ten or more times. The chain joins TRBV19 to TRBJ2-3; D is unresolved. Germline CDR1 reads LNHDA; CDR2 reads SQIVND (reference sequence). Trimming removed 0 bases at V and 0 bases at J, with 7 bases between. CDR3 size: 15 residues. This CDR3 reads CASSIEVASTDTQYF. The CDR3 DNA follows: TGTGCCAGTAGTATAGAGGTTGCTAGCACAGATACGCAGTATTTT.

CDR3 protein: CASSSVLGVQPQHF. The CDR3 nucleotides are TGTGCCAGCAGTTCCGTCCTGGGGGTTCAGCCCCAGCATTTT. The genes are TRBV27 and TRBJ1-5, with D perhaps matching TRBD1 (5 bases). V lost 4 bases, J lost 6 bases, and 13 bases lay in between. The CDR3 contains 14 residues. CDR1 and CDR2 from the germline V gene are MNHEY and SMNVEV (reference sequence).

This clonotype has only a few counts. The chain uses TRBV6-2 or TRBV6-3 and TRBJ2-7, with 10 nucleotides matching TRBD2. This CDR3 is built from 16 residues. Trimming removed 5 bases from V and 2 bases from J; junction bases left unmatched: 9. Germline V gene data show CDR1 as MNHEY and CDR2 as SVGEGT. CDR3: CASSEIPSGRTYEQYF. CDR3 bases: TGTGCCAGCAGTGAGATCCCTAGCGGGAGAACCTACGAGCAGTACTTC.

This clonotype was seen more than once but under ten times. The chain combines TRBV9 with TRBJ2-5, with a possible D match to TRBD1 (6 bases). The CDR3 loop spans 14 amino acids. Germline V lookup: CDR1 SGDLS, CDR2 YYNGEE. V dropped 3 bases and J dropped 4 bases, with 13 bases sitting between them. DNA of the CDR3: TGTGCCAGCAGCGCCGGGACAATGCGAGAGACCCAGTACTTC. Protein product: CASSAGTMRETQYF.

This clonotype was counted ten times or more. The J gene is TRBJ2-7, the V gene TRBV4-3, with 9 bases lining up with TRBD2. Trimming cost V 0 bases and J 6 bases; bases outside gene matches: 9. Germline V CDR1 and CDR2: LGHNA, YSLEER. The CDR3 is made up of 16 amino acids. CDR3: CASSQDRAGGPGEQYF. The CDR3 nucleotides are TGCGCCAGCAGCCAAGACCGCGCGGGAGGGCCTGGCGAGCAGTACTTC.

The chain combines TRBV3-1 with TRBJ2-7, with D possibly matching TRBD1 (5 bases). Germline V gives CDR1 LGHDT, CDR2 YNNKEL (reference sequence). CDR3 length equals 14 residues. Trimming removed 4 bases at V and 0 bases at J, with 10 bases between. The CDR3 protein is CASSRGSNSYEQYF. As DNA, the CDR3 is TGTGCCAGCAGCCGGGGCAGCAACTCCTACGAGCAGTACTTC.

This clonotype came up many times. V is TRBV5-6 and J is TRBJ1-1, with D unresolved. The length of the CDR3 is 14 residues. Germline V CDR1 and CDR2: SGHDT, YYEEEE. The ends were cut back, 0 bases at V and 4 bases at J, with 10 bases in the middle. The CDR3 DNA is TGTGCCAGCAGCTTGGACAGATTGGGCACTGAAGCTTTCTTT. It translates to CASSLDRLGTEAFF.